Following are 31 T cell receptor beta chains from one sample sequenced in a study of neoadjuvant nivolumab and ipilimumab in lung cancer. Repertoires were generated with immunoSEQ multiplex PCR, while TCRdb's copy carries only in-frame clones and drops some. Here the sample spans some 28,000 clones, approximately 86% being singletons. Sequencing was performed on tumor tissue, taken after neoadjuvant nivolumab, alone or with ipilimumab, at or shortly before surgery. The receptors shown here come from an adult with non-small cell lung cancer.

V gene TRBV7-6 combines with J gene TRBJ2-7; either TRBD1 or TRBD2 may fit D (5 bases each). The CDR3 runs to 13 residues. Trimming left V 6 bases short and J 6 bases short, with 15 bases between. In germline, CDR1 is SGHVS, CDR2 FNYEAQ. The CDR3 bases are TGTGCCAGCAGACCCGGGGCAGGCAGCGAGCAGTACTTC. Translated, it gives CASRPGAGSEQYF.

The chain links TRBV5-1 to TRBJ2-7; 11 bases are a match to TRBD1. The junction had 8 bases not matched to a gene; V was cut back by 2 bases and J by 4 bases. CDR1 and CDR2 (germline): SGHRS, YFSETQ. There are 16 residues in the CDR3. The CDR3 DNA reads as TGCGCCAGCAGCTTCCAATTCGGGACAGGGGGGTACGAGCAGTACTTC. This gives the protein CASSFQFGTGGYEQYF. Supplemented by reference TRBV5-1 and TRBJ2-7, the full variable domain reads KAGVTQTPRYLIKTRGQQVTLSCSPISGHRSVSWYQQTPGQGLQFLFEYFSETQRNKGNFPGRFSGRQFSNSRSEMNVSTLELGDSALYLCASSFQFGTGGYEQYFGPGTRLTVT.

The chain recombines TRBV2 with TRBJ1-2, with D possibly matching TRBD1 (6 bases). This CDR3 is built from 14 residues. The V gene's germline CDR1 is SNHLY and CDR2 FYNNEI. Trimming took 8 bases from V and 4 from J, leaving 17 bases between them. The CDR3 spells CASGPDRLSYGYTF. CDR3 in DNA: TGTGCCAGCGGACCGGACAGACTAAGCTATGGCTACACCTTC. The full variable domain, in which reference TRBV2 and TRBJ1-2 provide the parts outside the CDR3, is EPEVTQTPSHQVTQMGQEVILRCVPISNHLYFYWYRQILGQKVEFLVSFYNNEISEKSEIFDDQFSVERPDGSNFTLKIRSTKLEDSAMYFCASGPDRLSYGYTFGSGTRLTVV.

The chain uses TRBV29-1 and TRBJ2-7; D is unclear. Germline loops: CDR1 SQVTM, CDR2 ANQGSEA. This CDR3 contains 15 residues. Trimming cost V 0 bases and J 7 bases, with 19 bases left between them. Here the CDR3 DNA reads TGCAGCGTTGAAGATCCAGCCGGTTCCTTGGGGGAGCAGTACTTC. Translation: CSVEDPAGSLGEQYF.

The chain links TRBV4-1 to TRBJ1-5; TRBD1 might be the D (5 bases). Germline V gene lookup returns CDR1 MGHRA and CDR2 YSYEKL. The length of the CDR3 is 14 residues. Trimming cost V 0 bases and J 7 bases, with 10 bases left between them. CDR3 amino acids: CASSQEGADQPQHF. The CDR3 DNA reads TGCGCCAGCAGCCAAGAAGGGGCCGACCAGCCCCAGCATTTT.

The chain couples TRBV5-1 to TRBJ2-5, with D perhaps TRBD2 (6 bases). CDR1 and CDR2 (germline): SGHRS, YFSETQ. This CDR3 has 13 amino acids. Trimming shortened V by 3 bases and J by 5 bases, and 11 bases separated the two germline ends. The CDR3 loop reads CASSSPGGETQYF. The CDR3 region has the DNA TGCGCCAGCAGCTCGCCTGGAGGGGAGACCCAGTACTTC.

This chain links TRBV5-1 with TRBJ2-3, with D possibly TRBD1 on 5 matching bases. V was shortened by 5 bases and J by 5 bases, with 12 bases between the two germline ends. The CDR3 has 13 residues. Germline V lookup: CDR1 SGHRS, CDR2 YFSETQ. The CDR3 loop reads CASSHGAKDTQYF. The DNA of the CDR3 is TGCGCCAGCAGTCATGGGGCGAAAGATACGCAGTATTTT.

This chain uses TRBV11-3 with TRBJ2-3; no clear D gene. Between the trimmed V and J ends, which lost 8 bases and 0 bases, there was a span of 12 bases. There are 14 residues in the CDR3. Germline values: CDR1 SGHNT, CDR2 YENEEA. The DNA of the CDR3 is TGTGCCAGCCAATTGACGAGTAGCACAGATACGCAGTATTTT. Residues: CASQLTSSTDTQYF.

This clone was seen a single time. V usage is TRBV28 and J usage is TRBJ1-2; no reliable D call. This CDR3 comprises 14 residues. Trimming stripped 2 bases from V and 6 bases from J, with 13 bases between. CDR1 and CDR2 (germline): MDHEN, SYDVKM. The CDR3: CASSLDRKGNGYTF. CDR3 in DNA: TGTGCCAGCAGTTTAGACCGGAAAGGCAATGGCTACACCTTC.

This chain joins TRBV5-6 and TRBJ2-7; 9 bases match TRBD2. V was clipped by 2 bases and J by 6 bases; unmatched bases: 6. This CDR3 is 14 amino acids long. Germline V gives CDR1 SGHDT, CDR2 YYEEEE. CDR3 sequence reads: CASSFGVAGVEQYF. The CDR3 DNA is TGTGCCAGCAGCTTTGGGGTAGCGGGAGTCGAGCAGTACTTC.

The V and J genes are TRBV6-5 and TRBJ1-2; 8 nucleotides line up with TRBD1. This CDR3 has 14 amino acids. The germline gives CDR1 MNHEY, CDR2 SVGAGI. With V trimmed by 5 bases and J by 5 bases, 7 bases remained unmatched. This chain's CDR3 is CASSKDREAYGYTF. CDR3 DNA sequence: TGTGCCAGCAGTAAGGACAGGGAAGCTTATGGCTACACCTTC.

The rearrangement uses TRBV28 and TRBJ2-1; 8 nucleotides agree with TRBD2. Per germline, CDR1 MDHEN and CDR2 SYDVKM. The CDR3 extends over 19 amino acids. Germline trimming cut 3 bases from V and 0 bases from J; bases unmatched to any gene: 13. CDR3 sequence: CASSLWSGSYIGSYNEQFF. CDR3 in DNA: TGTGCCAGCAGTTTGTGGAGCGGGAGTTATATCGGCTCCTACAATGAGCAGTTCTTC.

V is TRBV10-3 and J is TRBJ2-7, with D possibly matching TRBD2 (6 bases). Trimming left V 6 bases short and J 1 base short, with 19 bases between. Germline CDR1 ENHRY, CDR2 SYGVKD. The CDR3 is 16 amino acids. CDR3 protein: CAIRSSSGDSSYEQYF. CDR3 DNA sequence: TGTGCCATCAGAAGCAGCAGTGGGGACTCATCCTACGAGCAGTACTTC.

This clone has only one observation. The gene calls are TRBV5-5 and TRBJ1-5; 8 nucleotides line up with TRBD1. The V gene's germline CDR1 is SGHKS and CDR2 YYEKEE (reference sequence). The V and J ends lost 4 bases and 2 bases, in that order; junction bases with no gene match: 5. There are 15 residues in the CDR3. CDR3 sequence reads: CASSLTGDRNQPQHF. CDR3 nucleotide sequence: TGTGCCAGCAGCCTGACAGGGGACCGCAATCAGCCCCAGCATTTT.

V and J are TRBV6-5 and TRBJ2-3; D is possibly TRBD2 (7 bases). CDR3 length: 16 residues. The germline V gene encodes CDR1 MNHEY and CDR2 SVGAGI. The germline V and J ends were trimmed by 0 bases and 2 bases, with 12 bases remaining between them. CDR3 DNA: TGTGCCAGCAGTTACTCGGGGGGGCCGCCCACAGATACGCAGTATTTT. This codes for CASSYSGGPPTDTQYF.

The V and J genes are TRBV11-1 and TRBJ1-4; TRBD1 is a possible D gene (6 bases). The germline V gene has CDR1 SGHAT and CDR2 FQDESV (reference sequence). Trimming removed 5 bases from V and 6 bases from J, with 13 bases in between. This CDR3 spans 14 amino acids. This CDR3 is CASSIREGDEKLFF. The CDR3 nucleotides are TGTGCCAGCAGCATCCGGGAGGGGGATGAAAAACTGTTTTTT.

This clone has a single count. The chain joins TRBV11-3 to TRBJ2-3; TRBD2 aligns across 14 bases. V was pared by 2 bases and J by 5 bases, with 3 bases of the junction left unmatched. Germline V gives CDR1 SGHNT, CDR2 YENEEA. This CDR3 is built from 16 residues. The CDR3 here is CASSLRTSGGLDTQYF. The CDR3 nucleotides are TGTGCCAGCAGCTTAAGGACTAGCGGGGGGCTAGATACGCAGTATTTT.

This CDR3 is CASSQLGTGGEGYTF. CDR3 in DNA: TGCGCCAGCAGCCAATTAGGGACAGGGGGTGAGGGCTACACCTTC. The chain combines TRBV4-1 with TRBJ1-2; 11 bases fit TRBD1. Losses at the gene ends were 2 bases for V and 8 bases for J; bases not matched to a gene: 7. CDR1 is MGHRA and CDR2 is YSYEKL in the germline V gene. The CDR3 is 15 amino acids.

This clone appeared once. The chain is built from TRBV11-2 and TRBJ1-3; D possibly corresponds to TRBD1 (5 bases). V lost 3 bases, J lost 0 bases, and 9 bases lay in between. Per the germline V gene, CDR1 is SGHAT and CDR2 is FQNNGV. The CDR3 length is 15 residues. The CDR3 nucleotides are TGTGCCAGCAGCTTCCAGGGTCCCTCTGGAAACACCATATATTTT. This codes for CASSFQGPSGNTIYF.

V usage is TRBV4-1 and J usage is TRBJ1-1, with a weak D call TRBD1 (5 bases). This CDR3 has 18 amino acids. The V gene lost 1 base and the J gene lost 2 bases, with 20 bases spanning the gap. Germline lookup yields CDR1 MGHRA and CDR2 YSYEKL. The CDR3 region is CASSQAPGGWQTNTEAFF. CDR3 nucleotides: TGCGCCAGCAGCCAAGCCCCGGGGGGGTGGCAGACAAACACTGAAGCTTTCTTT.

The rearrangement links TRBV5-1 to TRBJ2-5; D might be TRBD1 (6 bases). CDR1 and CDR2 (germline): SGHRS, YFSETQ. Trimming pared 0 bases from V and 4 bases from J, leaving 28 bases between. The length of the CDR3 is 20 residues. CDR3 bases: TGCGCCAGCAGCTTGGACAGGGCATACGGTCGGGGTTTTCTCCCAGAGACCCAGTACTTC. Its translation: CASSLDRAYGRGFLPETQYF.

The chain recombines TRBV6-4 with TRBJ2-1; 9 positions match TRBD2. CDR1 is MRHNA, CDR2 SNTAGT, per germline. CDR3 size: 15 residues. V was pared by 7 bases and J by 0 bases, with 4 bases of the junction left unmatched. The CDR3 DNA reads TGTGCCAGCAACGAGCGGGGGGCCTCCTACAATGAGCAGTTCTTC. As protein: CASNERGASYNEQFF.

The rearrangement links TRBV30 to TRBJ2-7; a possible D gene is TRBD1 (6 bases). Germline loops: CDR1 GTSNPN, CDR2 SVGIG (reference sequence). This CDR3 spans 12 amino acids. V gave up 1 base and J gave up 7 bases, with 11 bases separating them. The CDR3 is CAWSGGLKEQYF. DNA for the CDR3: TGTGCCTGGAGTGGGGGGCTTAAAGAGCAGTACTTC.

V is TRBV7-6 and J is TRBJ2-3, with 9 bases that match TRBD2. The V gene's germline CDR1 is SGHVS and CDR2 FNYEAQ. CDR3 size: 18 residues. With 1 base clipped from V and 6 bases from J, the junction kept 14 bases outside the gene matches. CDR3 in amino acids: CASSLVAWAGGPEDTQYF. In nucleotides, the CDR3 is TGTGCCAGCAGCTTAGTCGCGTGGGCGGGAGGGCCGGAGGATACGCAGTATTTT.

This clone was seen more than once but under ten times. V usage is TRBV7-9 and J usage is TRBJ2-1; no firm D call. The germline V gene has CDR1 SEHNR and CDR2 FQNEAQ (reference sequence). Trimming took off 2 bases at V and 5 bases at J, with 7 bases between the two ends. This CDR3 is built from 13 residues. The chain's CDR3 is CASSLYVDNEQFF. In DNA, the CDR3 is TGTGCCAGCAGCTTATACGTCGACAATGAGCAGTTCTTC.

This chain uses TRBV27 with TRBJ2-6, with 7 nucleotides matching TRBD1. This CDR3 has 17 amino acids. V was pared by 5 bases and J by 1 base, with 8 bases of the junction left unmatched. Germline CDR1 is MNHEY and CDR2 is SMNVEV (reference sequence). The chain's CDR3 is CASSPGQFISGANVLTF. The CDR3 nucleotides are TGTGCCAGCAGTCCGGGACAGTTTATTTCTGGGGCCAACGTCCTGACTTTC.

V and J are TRBV18 and TRBJ2-3, with D perhaps given as TRBD1 or TRBD2 (5 bases each). The CDR3 length is 18 residues. The germline V and J ends were trimmed by 6 bases and 0 bases, with 22 bases remaining between them. CDR1 KGHSH and CDR2 LQKENI come from the germline V gene. CDR3 loop: CASSAPHEGTGSTDTQYF. CDR3 nucleotide sequence: TGTGCCAGCTCGGCCCCGCATGAGGGGACGGGAAGCACAGATACGCAGTATTTT.

The rearrangement links TRBV30 to TRBJ1-5; TRBD1 is a possible D gene (5 bases). Trimming took 0 bases from V and 6 from J, leaving 9 bases between them. The germline CDR1 and CDR2 sequences are GTSNPN and SVGIG (reference sequence). The CDR3 loop spans 13 amino acids. The CDR3 protein is CAWSVGPFQPQHF. The CDR3 nucleotides read TGTGCCTGGAGTGTGGGACCCTTTCAGCCCCAGCATTTT.

V and J are TRBV5-1 and TRBJ2-3, with D tentatively TRBD2 (6 bases). Trimming pared 4 bases from V and 3 bases from J, leaving 21 bases between. Germline V gene lookup returns CDR1 SGHRS and CDR2 YFSETQ. The CDR3 extends over 17 amino acids. Here the CDR3 DNA reads TGCGCCAGCAGCCCCTACACCGGGACTGGCCTAACAGATACGCAGTATTTT. It translates to CASSPYTGTGLTDTQYF.

The chain links TRBV29-1 to TRBJ2-1; 7 nucleotides match TRBD2. V was pared by 1 base and J by 8 bases, with 8 bases of the junction left unmatched. Germline CDR1 and CDR2: SQVTM and ANQGSEA. The CDR3 is 14 amino acids. The CDR3 protein is CSVEGRAGTYEQFF. In DNA form, the CDR3 reads TGCAGCGTTGAAGGCCGAGCGGGAACGTATGAGCAGTTCTTC.

This clone was recorded a few times. The chain joins TRBV27 to TRBJ1-1; D gene uncertain. Between the trimmed V and J ends, which lost 4 bases and 5 bases, there was a span of 11 bases. This CDR3 region has 13 residues. In germline, CDR1 is MNHEY, CDR2 SMNVEV (reference sequence). The CDR3 sequence: CASSSTGVTEAFF. The CDR3 DNA follows: TGTGCCAGCAGTTCCACCGGAGTGACTGAAGCTTTCTTT.